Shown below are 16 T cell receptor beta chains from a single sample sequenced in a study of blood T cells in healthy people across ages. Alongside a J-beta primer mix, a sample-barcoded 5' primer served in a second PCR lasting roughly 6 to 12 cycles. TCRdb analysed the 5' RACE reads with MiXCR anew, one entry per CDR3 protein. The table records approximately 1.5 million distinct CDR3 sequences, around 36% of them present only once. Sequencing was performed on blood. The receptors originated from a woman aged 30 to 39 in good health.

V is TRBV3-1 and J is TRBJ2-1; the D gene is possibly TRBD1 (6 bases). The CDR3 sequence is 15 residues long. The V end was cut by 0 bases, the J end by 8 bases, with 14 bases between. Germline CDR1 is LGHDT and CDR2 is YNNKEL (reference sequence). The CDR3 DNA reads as TGTGCCAGCAGCCAAGAAGGGCAGGGGAGCGATGAGCAGTTCTTC. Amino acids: CASSQEGQGSDEQFF.

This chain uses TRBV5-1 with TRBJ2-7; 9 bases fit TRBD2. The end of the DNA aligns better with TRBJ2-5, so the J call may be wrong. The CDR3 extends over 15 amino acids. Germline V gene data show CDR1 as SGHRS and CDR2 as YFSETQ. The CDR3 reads CASRRLAAVKETQYF. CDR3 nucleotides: TGCGCCAGCAGGCGACTAGCGGCAGTCAAAGAGACCCAGTACTTC.

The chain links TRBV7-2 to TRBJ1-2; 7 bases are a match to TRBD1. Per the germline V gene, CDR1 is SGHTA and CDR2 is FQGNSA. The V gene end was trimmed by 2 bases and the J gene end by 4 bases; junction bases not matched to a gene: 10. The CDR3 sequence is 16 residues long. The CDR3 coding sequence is TGTGCCAGCAGCTTATCTGGACTTGGGACAGTCTATGGCTACACCTTC. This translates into CASSLSGLGTVYGYTF.

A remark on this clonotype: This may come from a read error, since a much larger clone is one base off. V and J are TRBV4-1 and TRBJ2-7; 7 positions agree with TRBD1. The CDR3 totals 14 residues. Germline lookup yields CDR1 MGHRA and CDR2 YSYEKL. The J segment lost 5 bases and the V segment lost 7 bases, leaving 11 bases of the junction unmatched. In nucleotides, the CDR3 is TGCGCCAGCAACCATCCAGGGGGAGTCGACGAGCAGTACTTC. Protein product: CASNHPGGVDEQYF.

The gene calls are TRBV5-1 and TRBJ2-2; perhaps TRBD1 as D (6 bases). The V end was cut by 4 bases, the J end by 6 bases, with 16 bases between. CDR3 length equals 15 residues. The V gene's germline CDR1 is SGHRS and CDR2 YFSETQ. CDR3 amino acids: CASSQRTDKPGELFF. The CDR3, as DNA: TGCGCCAGCAGCCAGCGGACAGATAAACCCGGGGAGCTGTTTTTT.

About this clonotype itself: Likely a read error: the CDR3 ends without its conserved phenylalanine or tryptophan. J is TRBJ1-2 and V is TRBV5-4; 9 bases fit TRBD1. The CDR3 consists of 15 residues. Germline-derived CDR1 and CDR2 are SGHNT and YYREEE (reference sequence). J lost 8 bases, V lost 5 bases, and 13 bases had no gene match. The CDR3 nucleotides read TGTGCCAGCAGACCTGGGGGGACAGGGCTAAGGGGCTACACCGTC. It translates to CASRPGGTGLRGYTV.

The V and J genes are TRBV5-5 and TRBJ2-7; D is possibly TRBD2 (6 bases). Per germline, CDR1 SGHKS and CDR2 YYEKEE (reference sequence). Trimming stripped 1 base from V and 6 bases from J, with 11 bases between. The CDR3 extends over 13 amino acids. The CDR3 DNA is TGTGCCAGCAGCTTGCGGGGGTTTCGCGAGCAGTACTTC. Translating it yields CASSLRGFREQYF.

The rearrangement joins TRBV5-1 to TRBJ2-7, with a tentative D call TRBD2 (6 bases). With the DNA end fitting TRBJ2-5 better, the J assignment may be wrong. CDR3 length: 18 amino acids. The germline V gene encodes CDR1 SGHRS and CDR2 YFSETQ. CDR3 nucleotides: TGCGCCAGCAGCCTAGGAGGGACCAGCGCGCCTCTTGAAGAGACCCAGTACTTC. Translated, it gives CASSLGGTSAPLEETQYF.

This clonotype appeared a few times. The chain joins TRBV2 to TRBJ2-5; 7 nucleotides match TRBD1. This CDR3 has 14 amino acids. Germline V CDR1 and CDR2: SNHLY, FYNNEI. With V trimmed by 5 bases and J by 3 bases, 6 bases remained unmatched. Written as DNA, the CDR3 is TGTGCCAGCAGTTTACAGGGGAAGAAAGAGACCCAGTACTTC. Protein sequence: CASSLQGKKETQYF.

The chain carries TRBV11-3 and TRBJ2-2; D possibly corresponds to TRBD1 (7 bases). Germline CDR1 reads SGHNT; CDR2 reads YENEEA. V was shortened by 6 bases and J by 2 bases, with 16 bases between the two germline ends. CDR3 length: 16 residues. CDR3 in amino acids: CASSQGGLINTGELFF. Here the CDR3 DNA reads TGTGCCAGCAGTCAGGGGGGACTCATAAACACCGGGGAGCTGTTTTTT.

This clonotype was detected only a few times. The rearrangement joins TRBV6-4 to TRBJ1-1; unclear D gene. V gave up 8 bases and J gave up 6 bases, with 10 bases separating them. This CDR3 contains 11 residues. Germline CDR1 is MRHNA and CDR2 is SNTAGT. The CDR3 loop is CASLRVAEAFF. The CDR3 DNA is TGTGCCAGCCTGAGGGTCGCTGAAGCTTTCTTT.

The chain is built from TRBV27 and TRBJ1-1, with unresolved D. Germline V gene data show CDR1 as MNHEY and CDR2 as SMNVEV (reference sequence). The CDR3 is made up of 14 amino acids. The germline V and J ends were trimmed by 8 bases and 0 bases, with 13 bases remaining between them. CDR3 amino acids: CASGIGFLNTEAFF. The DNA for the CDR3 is TGTGCCAGCGGAATAGGGTTTTTGAACACTGAAGCTTTCTTT.

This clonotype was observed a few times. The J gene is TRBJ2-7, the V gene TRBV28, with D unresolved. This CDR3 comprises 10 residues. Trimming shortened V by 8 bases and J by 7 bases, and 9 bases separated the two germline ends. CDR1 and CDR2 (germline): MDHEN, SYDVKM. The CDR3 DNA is TGTGCCAGCGGTCAAGCGGAGCAGTACTTC. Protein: CASGQAEQYF. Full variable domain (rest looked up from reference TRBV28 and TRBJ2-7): DVKVTQSSRYLVKRTGEKVFLECVQDMDHENMFWYRQDPGLGLRLIYFSYDVKMKEKGDIPEGYSVSREKKERFSLILESASTNQTSMYLCASGQAEQYFGPGTRLTVT.

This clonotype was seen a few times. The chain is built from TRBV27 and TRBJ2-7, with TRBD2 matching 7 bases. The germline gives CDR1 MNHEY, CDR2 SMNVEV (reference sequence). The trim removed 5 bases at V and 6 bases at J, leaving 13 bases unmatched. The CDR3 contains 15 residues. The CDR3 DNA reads TGTGCCAGCAGTCCTGGGACGGGAGGACGTCCCGAGCAGTACTTC. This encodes CASSPGTGGRPEQYF.

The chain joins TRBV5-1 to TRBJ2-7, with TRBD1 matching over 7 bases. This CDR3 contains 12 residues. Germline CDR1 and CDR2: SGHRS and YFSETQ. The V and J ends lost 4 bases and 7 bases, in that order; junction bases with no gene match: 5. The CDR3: CASSHRGEEQYF. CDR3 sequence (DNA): TGCGCCAGCAGCCACAGGGGTGAAGAGCAGTACTTC.

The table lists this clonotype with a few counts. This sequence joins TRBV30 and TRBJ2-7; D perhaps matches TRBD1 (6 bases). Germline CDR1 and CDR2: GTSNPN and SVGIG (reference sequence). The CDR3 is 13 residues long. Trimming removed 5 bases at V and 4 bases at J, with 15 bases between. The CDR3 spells CAWGGEPRYEQYF. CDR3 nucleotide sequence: TGTGCCTGGGGGGGCGAGCCCCGATACGAGCAGTACTTC. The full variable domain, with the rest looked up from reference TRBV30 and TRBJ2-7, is SQTIHQWPATLVQPVGSPLSLECTVEGTSNPNLYWYRQAAGRGLQLLFYSVGIGQISSEVPQNLSASRPQDRQFILSSKKLLLSDSGFYLCAWGGEPRYEQYFGPGTRLTVT.